This passage covers 3 T cell receptor beta chains from one sample sequenced in a study of graft-versus-host responses after intestinal transplantation. Profiling relied on immunoSEQ multiplex PCR, and the TCRdb table lists in-frame clones only, not all of them. This sample has about 15,000 clones; more than 25% occur once, and the top ten carry 2.6%. Responders labeled with CFSE (around 200,000) were plated with around 200,000 irradiated, violet-dye-labeled stimulators. Sequencing was performed on alloreactive CD8+ T cells from a mixed lymphocyte reaction culture, taken before intestinal transplant. The subset was: CFSE-low proliferating T cells sorted from approximately 6-day pre-transplant mixed lymphocyte reaction (GvH or HvG direction). Receptors were obtained from a human patient who received an intestinal transplant.

This chain joins TRBV7-7 and TRBJ2-3; no firm D call. The V end was cut by 5 bases, the J end by 4 bases, with 10 bases between. CDR3 size: 13 residues. From germline, CDR1 is SSHAT and CDR2 FNYEAQ (reference sequence). DNA of the CDR3: TGTGCCAGCAGCCCTCCGATCCCAGATACGCAGTATTTT. This encodes CASSPPIPDTQYF.

The gene calls are TRBV5-6 and TRBJ2-5; D unresolved. This CDR3 comprises 15 residues. Between the trimmed V and J ends, which lost 2 bases and 5 bases, there was a span of 16 bases. The V gene's germline CDR1 is SGHDT and CDR2 YYEEEE. The CDR3 sequence is CASSFTWWVWETQYF. The CDR3 DNA sequence: TGTGCCAGCAGCTTCACCTGGTGGGTTTGGGAGACCCAGTACTTC.

This chain links TRBV12-5 with TRBJ2-2; D perhaps matches TRBD1 (6 bases). Trimming took 0 bases from V and 2 from J, leaving 13 bases between them. The CDR3 is 17 residues long. Germline V gene lookup returns CDR1 LGHNT and CDR2 FRNRAP. The CDR3 loop reads CASGLVVDRYNTGELFF. The CDR3 DNA is TGTGCTAGTGGTTTGGTTGTCGACAGGTATAACACCGGGGAGCTGTTTTTT.